The rows below give T cell receptor beta chains drawn from one sample of a study of identical twins. MiXCR, applied by TCRdb to the 5' RACE reads, yields one record per CDR3 protein. The sample yields about 790,000 distinct CDR3 sequences, 15% to 20% seen once. These data also featured in a second study, about T cells expressing NK-cell markers.

Sequencing input: PBMCs. The receptors were gathered from a young woman in good health. CDR3s include the opening cysteine and the closing phenylalanine or tryptophan. D genes are given only for firm matches. Rows give clone size only sometimes, using once, few, many, or a class for an expanded clone.

J gene,V gene,clone size,D gene,CDR3 DNA,CDR3 protein
TRBJ2-1,TRBV20-1,few,.,TGCACCCCCGGGACCCCGGGCGGGAATGAGCAGTTCTTC,CTPGTPGGNEQFF
TRBJ2-7,TRBV20-1,many,.,TGCAGTGCAGCCGATAGATTTCCCTACGAGCAGTACTTC,CSAADRFPYEQYF
TRBJ2-7,TRBV28,few,.,TGTGCCAGCGTTCAGGGGAGCTCCTACGAGCAGTACTTC,CASVQGSSYEQYF
TRBJ2-1,TRBV12-3/TRBV12-4,many,.,TGTGCCAGCAGTTTCGGAGGGGGGGCTTACAATGAGCAGTTCTTC,CASSFGGGAYNEQFF
TRBJ1-2,TRBV4-3,.,.,TGCGCCAGCAGCCAAGCCGGACGGAACTATGGCTACACCTTC,CASSQAGRNYGYTF
TRBJ2-1,TRBV20-1,.,TRBD2,TGCAGTGCTAAGCCTAGCGGGATCCTCAATGAGCAGTTCTTC,CSAKPSGILNEQFF
TRBJ1-1,TRBV12-3/TRBV12-4,few,.,TGTGCCAGCAGTTCAGGGTCCATGAACACTGAAGCTTTCTTT,CASSSGSMNTEAFF
TRBJ2-5,TRBV5-1,.,.,TGCGCCAGCAGCTATAACGACCCGCCCCAGTACTTC,CASSYNDPPQYF
TRBJ2-6,TRBV6-5,few,TRBD1,TGTGCCAGCAATTCCGGGACAGGGATATCTGGGGCCAACGTCCTGACTTTC,CASNSGTGISGANVLTF
TRBJ1-1,TRBV5-1,many,.,TGCGCCAGCAGCGATGGGGAGAACACTGAAGCTTTCTTT,CASSDGENTEAFF
TRBJ1-3,TRBV13,few,.,TGTGCCAGCAGCTTAGGCCTTACGGGATCTGGAAACACCATATATTTT,CASSLGLTGSGNTIYF
TRBJ1-2,TRBV5-1,.,TRBD1,TGCGCCAGCAGCTTGGTCCAGGGGGCTCATGGCTACACCTTC,CASSLVQGAHGYTF
TRBJ1-1,TRBV29-1,many,.,TGCAGCACCGGACCAGGGTGGGGAATGAACACTGAAGCTTTCTTT,CSTGPGWGMNTEAFF
TRBJ2-1,TRBV7-9,few,TRBD2,TGTGCCAGCAGCTCGACTAGCGGGAGCCGCTACAATGAGCAGTTCTTC,CASSSTSGSRYNEQFF
TRBJ2-3,TRBV20-1,few,TRBD2,TGCAGTGCTCCCAGACCAGCGGGCGGGAGGGCGCAGTATTTT,CSAPRPAGGRAQYF
TRBJ1-4,TRBV5-5,.,.,TGTGCCAGCAGCCTCCTTTCTGGGGAAAAACTGTTTTTT,CASSLLSGEKLFF
TRBJ2-3,TRBV20-1,.,.,TGCAGTGCTAGTCTGAGGGGCTATCTCACAGATACGCAGTATTTT,CSASLRGYLTDTQYF
TRBJ1-2,TRBV12-3/TRBV12-4,many,TRBD1,TGTGCCAGCAGATCAATATACAGGGGGCGTAACTATGGCTACACCTTC,CASRSIYRGRNYGYTF
TRBJ2-7,TRBV10-1,.,.,TGCGCCAGCAGTGAGTTCTCTAGCGTCCGCTCCTACGAGCAGTACTTC,CASSEFSSVRSYEQYF
TRBJ2-1,TRBV12-3/TRBV12-4,.,.,TGTGCCAGCAGTTTTTCAGGACGTTACAATGAGCAGTTCTTC,CASSFSGRYNEQFF
TRBJ2-2,TRBV25-1,.,.,TGTGCCAGCACTGAAAACGGGGAGCTGTTTTTT,CASTENGELFF
TRBJ2-1,TRBV27,few,TRBD1,TGTGCCAGTAGCAAGATCGGGACAGGGGGCATTCGTATCTACAATGAGCAGTTCTTC,CASSKIGTGGIRIYNEQFF
TRBJ2-7,TRBV4-3,.,TRBD2,TGCGCCAGCAGCGAAGGAAATAGCGGGATCTACGAGCAGTACTTC,CASSEGNSGIYEQYF
TRBJ1-4,TRBV12-5,once,.,TGTGCTAGTGGCTGGGGGATTAGGGAAGTGGGGGAAAAACTGTTTTTT,CASGWGIREVGEKLFF
TRBJ2-1,TRBV12-5,.,.,TGTGCTAGTGGTTTGGTAGCCTCCTACAATGAGCAGTTCTTC,CASGLVASYNEQFF
TRBJ2-7,TRBV12-3/TRBV12-4,few,.,TGTGCCAGCAGCAAGGGGCACTCCTACGAGCAGTACTTC,CASSKGHSYEQYF
TRBJ2-2,TRBV7-6,few,.,TGTGCCAGCAGCCCCTTCCGGAACACCGGGGAGCTGTTTTTT,CASSPFRNTGELFF
TRBJ2-1,TRBV20-1,.,TRBD2,TGCAGTGCTAGATCAGGACTCCGCGGGGGGCATGAGCAGTTCTTC,CSARSGLRGGHEQFF
TRBJ2-1,TRBV20-1,once,TRBD2,TGCAGTGCGCGGAAGGCGGGGGGGCGGTACAATGAGCAGTTCTTC,CSARKAGGRYNEQFF
TRBJ2-6,TRBV5-6,few,TRBD1,TGTGCCAGCAGGGAGACAGGGGGCGCTGGGGCCAACGTCCTGACTTTC,CASRETGGAGANVLTF
TRBJ1-2,TRBV10-3,.,.,TGTGCCATCAGTAATGGGCCTGGCTACACCTTC,CAISNGPGYTF
TRBJ2-7,TRBV6-1,few,.,TGTGCCAGTCTACAGGGCCCGGGACTCGAGCAGTACTTC,CASLQGPGLEQYF
TRBJ1-1,TRBV29-1,.,.,TGCAGCGTTGTAACAGGGAAGAACACTGAAGCTTTCTTT,CSVVTGKNTEAFF
TRBJ1-2,TRBV20-1,few,.,TGCAGTTTGAGCCGAAGGGGAAACTATGGCTACACCTTC,CSLSRRGNYGYTF
TRBJ2-7,TRBV5-1,few,TRBD2,TGCGCCAGCAGCAGGGGGACTAGCGGGAGTGATATCTACGAGCAGTACTTC,CASSRGTSGSDIYEQYF
TRBJ2-4,TRBV12-3/TRBV12-4,once,.,TGTGCCAGCAGTTTAACCCCAGGGGGGGGGGACATTCAGTACTTC,CASSLTPGGGDIQYF
TRBJ1-4,TRBV7-9,.,.,TGTGCCAGCAGCTTGGCAGGGGTAACAACTAATGAAAAACTGTTTTTT,CASSLAGVTTNEKLFF
TRBJ2-1,TRBV5-1,.,TRBD1,TGCGCCAGCAGCTCGCCCAGACAGGGCCACAATGAGCAGTTCTTC,CASSSPRQGHNEQFF
TRBJ2-2,TRBV12-3/TRBV12-4,.,.,TGTGCCAGCAGTCGTCGAGGGGTAGAAACCGGGGAGCTGTTTTTT,CASSRRGVETGELFF